The 28 T cell receptor beta chains below were found in one sample sequenced in a study of identical twins. TCRdb itself ran the 5' RACE reads through MiXCR, one entry per CDR3 protein. The sample carries approximately 490,000 distinct CDR3 sequences, 20% to 25% recorded once. The sample also formed part of further work on yellow fever vaccine responses in identical twins.

The sequencing sample was made of CD4+ T cells sorted from blood. The receptors come from a woman under 30 in good health.

This clonotype was seen just once. The chain has TRBV3-1 and TRBJ2-7, with 9 bases identical to TRBD1. The CDR3 totals 15 residues. The J segment lost 7 bases and the V segment lost 1 base, leaving 8 bases of the junction unmatched. Germline-derived CDR1 and CDR2 are LGHDT and YNNKEL (reference sequence). The CDR3 region has the DNA TGTGCCAGCAGCCAAGGAGTACAGGGGGCGTATGAGCAGTACGTC. Protein product: CASSQGVQGAYEQYV.

The CDR3 nucleotides read TGTGCCAGCAGTTACTCGAGACAGGGTAGGACCGGGGAGCTGTTTTTT. Its protein is CASSYSRQGRTGELFF. This chain links TRBV6-5 with TRBJ2-2; 7 bases align to TRBD1. J was trimmed by 5 bases and V by 0 bases; bases with no gene match: 6. Germline values: CDR1 MNHEY, CDR2 SVGAGI. The CDR3 runs to 16 residues.

The CDR3 spells CASSYSASGTADTQYF. The CDR3 bases are TGTGCCAGCAGTTACTCGGCTAGCGGGACGGCGGATACGCAGTATTTT. The genes are TRBV6-5 and TRBJ2-3; TRBD2 matches 9 bases. The junction had 7 bases not matched to a gene; V was cut back by 0 bases and J by 6 bases. Germline lookup yields CDR1 MNHEY and CDR2 SVGAGI. The CDR3 has 16 amino acids.

This clonotype occurred a few times. The chain carries TRBV3-1 and TRBJ2-1, with unresolved D. Germline lookup yields CDR1 LGHDT and CDR2 YNNKEL (reference sequence). This CDR3 spans 14 amino acids. Trimming took off 2 bases at V and 5 bases at J, with 10 bases between the two ends. This CDR3 is CASSQLNSHNEQFF. CDR3 bases: TGTGCCAGCAGCCAACTCAATTCCCACAATGAGCAGTTCTTC.

The J gene is TRBJ1-2, the V gene TRBV28; D not certain. The CDR3 is made up of 15 amino acids. V was trimmed by 7 bases and J by 1 base, leaving 16 bases between them. Germline V gene sequence: CDR1 MDHEN, CDR2 SYDVKM. Here the CDR3 reads CASTRSGGVNYGYTF. In DNA, the CDR3 is TGTGCCAGCACGCGGTCGGGCGGAGTTAACTATGGCTACACCTTC.

This sequence joins TRBV19 and TRBJ2-7, with D tentatively TRBD1 or TRBD2 (5 bases each). Germline CDR1 reads LNHDA; CDR2 reads SQIVND (reference sequence). Trimming pared 5 bases from V and 2 bases from J, leaving 22 bases between. The CDR3 totals 17 residues. Here the CDR3 reads CASSPYPGRQGAYEQYF. CDR3 DNA: TGTGCCAGTAGTCCCTACCCGGGGCGGCAGGGAGCCTACGAGCAGTACTTC.

The rearrangement joins TRBV27 to TRBJ2-3; possibly TRBD1 or TRBD2 for D (6 bases each). This CDR3 contains 16 residues. Trimming removed 3 bases at V and 0 bases at J, with 13 bases between. Germline V gene lookup returns CDR1 MNHEY and CDR2 SMNVEV (reference sequence). The CDR3, as DNA: TGTGCCAGCAGTTTTGTGGGGGGCGTAAGCACAGATACGCAGTATTTT. Translated, it gives CASSFVGGVSTDTQYF.

A few counts support this clonotype. The chain carries TRBV28 and TRBJ2-7; D might be TRBD2 (6 bases). Germline V lookup: CDR1 MDHEN, CDR2 SYDVKM. This CDR3 comprises 14 residues. Trimming cost V 7 bases and J 1 base, with 14 bases left between them. CDR3 DNA sequence: TGTGCCAGCATCCAAGTGGGGGGATCCTACGAGCAGTACTTC. Translating it yields CASIQVGGSYEQYF.

This clonotype has only one observation. The V gene is TRBV24-1, the J gene TRBJ2-1; the D gene is possibly TRBD2 (7 bases). V lost 4 bases and J 0 bases, leaving 12 bases between the germline ends. Germline CDR1 KGHDR, CDR2 SFDVKD. The CDR3 sequence is 16 residues long. The CDR3 DNA is TGTGCCACCAGTGAGGGGGGGCCCCGCTCCTACAATGAGCAGTTCTTC. This encodes CATSEGGPRSYNEQFF.

This clonotype was seen repeatedly, ten times or more. This chain uses TRBV3-1 with TRBJ1-1; D not certain. The CDR3 has 16 amino acids. The germline CDR1 and CDR2 sequences are LGHDT and YNNKEL (reference sequence). V dropped 0 bases and J dropped 2 bases, with 13 bases sitting between them. CDR3 bases: TGTGCCAGCAGCCAAGATCATTTCACAGCCAACACTGAAGCTTTCTTT. Translated, it gives CASSQDHFTANTEAFF.

The V and J genes are TRBV12-3 or TRBV12-4 and TRBJ2-4, with D unclear. This CDR3 has 10 residues. Between the trimmed V and J ends, which lost 3 bases and 8 bases, there was a span of 2 bases. The CDR3 here is CASSFDIQYF. Written as DNA, the CDR3 is TGTGCCAGCAGTTTCGACATTCAGTACTTC.

This clonotype was seen at least ten times. The chain couples TRBV20-1 to TRBJ2-1; D is perhaps TRBD1 or TRBD2 (5 bases each). V shed 1 base and J shed 2 bases, with 12 bases lying between them. This CDR3 comprises 15 residues. CDR1 is DFQATT, CDR2 SNEGSKA, per germline (reference sequence). CDR3 DNA sequence: TGCAGTGCTAGAGGGGTAGGGACCACCTACAATGAGCAGTTCTTC. It codes for CSARGVGTTYNEQFF.

The chain recombines TRBV6-1 with TRBJ2-2; D gene unclear. The CDR3 covers 14 residues. The ends were cut back, 6 bases at V and 4 bases at J, with 12 bases in the middle. CDR1 and CDR2 from the germline V gene are MNHNS and SASEGT. CDR3: CASSLLTGTGELFF. The CDR3 nucleotides are TGTGCCAGCAGCCTCCTAACCGGCACCGGGGAGCTGTTTTTT.

This clonotype was observed a few times. This rearrangement joins TRBV28 to TRBJ2-3; D gene unclear. Germline loops: CDR1 MDHEN, CDR2 SYDVKM. Trimming took off 6 bases at V and 1 base at J, with 14 bases between the two ends. CDR3 length: 15 amino acids. CDR3 sequence: CASRTGQYRTDTQYF. In nucleotides, the CDR3 is TGTGCCAGCAGGACCGGGCAGTACCGCACAGATACGCAGTATTTT.

This clonotype has a handful of counts. The chain links TRBV3-1 to TRBJ2-6, with unresolved D. The length of the CDR3 is 15 residues. CDR1 and CDR2 from the germline V gene are LGHDT and YNNKEL (reference sequence). Between the trimmed V and J ends, which lost 4 bases and 0 bases, there was a span of 7 bases. CDR3 protein: CASSRAGSGANVLTF. The CDR3 coding sequence is TGTGCCAGCAGCCGGGCTGGCTCTGGGGCCAACGTCCTGACTTTC.

The chain recombines TRBV15 with TRBJ2-2, with D unclear. Germline V gives CDR1 LNHNV, CDR2 YYDKDF (reference sequence). The V end lost 2 bases, the J end lost 5 bases, and 12 bases lay between the germline ends. There are 15 residues in the CDR3. CDR3 region: CATSRPGVKTGELFF. The DNA of the CDR3 is TGTGCCACCAGCAGACCTGGGGTTAAAACCGGGGAGCTGTTTTTT.

The chain links TRBV3-1 to TRBJ2-1; TRBD2 is a possible D gene (6 bases). CDR1 and CDR2 from the germline V gene are LGHDT and YNNKEL (reference sequence). The CDR3 totals 16 residues. The germline V and J ends were trimmed by 0 bases and 9 bases, with 18 bases remaining between them. CDR3 sequence: CASSQDRFGLGGEQFF. DNA of the CDR3: TGTGCCAGCAGCCAAGATAGATTTGGGTTGGGAGGTGAGCAGTTCTTC.

V gene TRBV7-9 combines with J gene TRBJ1-4, with TRBD1 as a possible D gene (6 bases). The germline V gene encodes CDR1 SEHNR and CDR2 FQNEAQ (reference sequence). This CDR3 is built from 15 residues. V was cut by 5 bases and J by 1 base, with 11 bases left in between. The CDR3 is CASSGGGITNEKLFF. The CDR3 nucleotides are TGTGCCAGCAGCGGGGGGGGCATAACTAATGAAAAACTGTTTTTT.

The V call is TRBV6-5, the J call TRBJ2-1; D gene unclear. V lost 0 bases to trimming and J lost 2 bases, with 5 bases between them. The CDR3 runs 14 residues. Per the germline V gene, CDR1 is MNHEY and CDR2 is SVGAGI. The CDR3 loop is CASSYSTAYNEQFF. The DNA of the CDR3 is TGTGCCAGCAGTTACTCGACTGCCTACAATGAGCAGTTCTTC.

The chain has TRBV24-1 and TRBJ2-2; D is uncertain. V was shortened by 2 bases and J by 6 bases, with 3 bases between the two germline ends. The CDR3 covers 12 residues. Per the germline V gene, CDR1 is KGHDR and CDR2 is SFDVKD. The CDR3: CATSDYPGELFF. CDR3 in DNA: TGTGCCACCAGTGATTATCCCGGGGAGCTGTTTTTT.

The chain joins TRBV6-2 or TRBV6-3 to TRBJ2-1; TRBD2 matches at 7 bases. V gave up 0 bases and J gave up 1 base; unmatched junction bases: 9. Germline V gene sequence: CDR1 MNHEY, CDR2 SVGEGT. The CDR3 has 18 amino acids. The chain's CDR3 is CASSYSGSGVLSYNEQFF. In DNA, the CDR3 is TGTGCCAGCAGTTACTCTGGGAGCGGGGTGTTATCCTACAATGAGCAGTTCTTC.

This clonotype was observed a handful of times. This chain uses TRBV7-9 with TRBJ2-2; TRBD1 is a possible D gene (6 bases). Germline CDR1 SEHNR, CDR2 FQNEAQ (reference sequence). The CDR3 covers 17 residues. The germline V and J ends were trimmed by 5 bases and 5 bases, with 21 bases remaining between them. The CDR3 loop is CASSPKLWTERTGELFF. In DNA form, the CDR3 reads TGTGCCAGCAGCCCGAAACTGTGGACAGAGCGAACCGGGGAGCTGTTTTTT.

This clonotype was observed a handful of times. The V gene is TRBV29-1, the J gene TRBJ2-6; no clear D gene. The V gene lost 0 bases and the J gene lost 4 bases, with 10 bases spanning the gap. Germline V lookup: CDR1 SQVTM, CDR2 ANQGSEA. CDR3 length equals 15 residues. CDR3 coding DNA: TGCAGCGTTGAAGATGGAAAATCGGGGGCCAACGTCCTGACTTTC. Its protein is CSVEDGKSGANVLTF.

This sequence joins TRBV12-3 or TRBV12-4 and TRBJ2-7, with TRBD2 identical over 12 bases. The junction had 5 bases not matched to a gene; V was cut back by 5 bases and J by 3 bases. The CDR3 runs 15 residues. The CDR3 nucleotides are TGTGCCAGCAGTGCTAGCGGGAGGGCCGACTACGAGCAGTACTTC. It encodes CASSASGRADYEQYF.

The chain is built from TRBV10-3 and TRBJ2-5; TRBD2 agrees at 7 bases. This CDR3 has 16 residues. The junction had 13 bases not matched to a gene; V was cut back by 4 bases and J by 5 bases. Germline V gives CDR1 ENHRY, CDR2 SYGVKD. The DNA for the CDR3 is TGTGCCATCAGTGGGCTAGCGGTGAACGGGAGGGAGACCCAGTACTTC. Its translation is CAISGLAVNGRETQYF.

The chain recombines TRBV5-6 with TRBJ1-1; D perhaps matches TRBD1 (5 bases). The V end lost 5 bases, the J end lost 1 base, and 18 bases lay between the germline ends. The CDR3 is 16 residues long. In germline, CDR1 is SGHDT, CDR2 YYEEEE. The CDR3 region has the DNA TGTGCCAGCAGGAAGGGGTCCTCCTGGGGGAACACTGAAGCTTTCTTT. Its protein is CASRKGSSWGNTEAFF.

This clonotype was found a few times. The chain joins TRBV20-1 to TRBJ2-1; 11 bases map to TRBD2. This CDR3 region has 15 residues. The ends lost 1 base at V and 8 bases at J; junction bases unmatched: 7. Looked up from germline, CDR1 is DFQATT and CDR2 is SNEGSKA (reference sequence). The CDR3 DNA reads TGCAGTGCTAGAGGAGGTAGCGGGAGGGGGGATGAGCAGTTCTTC. Amino acid sequence: CSARGGSGRGDEQFF.

This rearrangement joins TRBV9 to TRBJ1-1, with a tentative D call TRBD1 (6 bases). V dropped 3 bases and J dropped 4 bases, with 13 bases sitting between them. The CDR3 covers 14 residues. Germline loops: CDR1 SGDLS, CDR2 YYNGEE. Here the CDR3 reads CASSGHRVGTEAFF. The CDR3 DNA sequence: TGTGCCAGCAGCGGTCACAGGGTGGGCACTGAAGCTTTCTTT.